Listed below are T cell receptor beta chains from one sample, sequenced in a study of blood T cell repertoires in COVID-19. Using immunoSEQ multiplex PCR, the repertoire was profiled, and TCRdb retains in-frame clones only, with some absent. In the table there are about 270,000 clones, about 80% of which are singletons. The sample comprised peripheral blood. These receptors were taken from a woman in her 50s who had recovered from COVID-19. Each CDR3 is given with its conserved first and last residue. Each record gives: J gene, V gene, D gene, clone size, CDR3 DNA, CDR3 protein. A D gene is named only where the DNA matches it firmly. A clone size is listed for some rows: how often the clone was seen (once, few, many), or a class if it is expanded.

TRBJ2-7	TRBV6-2/TRBV6-3	.	.	TGTGCCAGCAGTTACGGGCTAGCTCTAACCTACGAGCAGTACTTC	CASSYGLALTYEQYF
TRBJ1-4	TRBV3-1/TRBV3-2	.	.	TGTGCCAGCAGCCCGAGAGGGGAAAAACTGTTTTTT	CASSPRGEKLFF
TRBJ1-2	TRBV28	TRBD1	.	TGTGCCAGCAGTTCCCCGACAGGGGAGGATGGCTACACCTTC	CASSSPTGEDGYTF
TRBJ1-2	TRBV28	TRBD1	.	TGTGCCAGCATTGGGACAGACTATGGCTACACCTTC	CASIGTDYGYTF
TRBJ2-2	TRBV7-9	.	.	TGTGCCAGCAGCCCCAGCGGACCGGGGTCGGGCACCGGGGAGCTGTTTTTT	CASSPSGPGSGTGELFF
TRBJ1-2	TRBV3-1/TRBV3-2	.	.	TGTGCCAGCAGACTCCAGGGGTCTGAGGGCTACACCTTC	CASRLQGSEGYTF
TRBJ2-3	TRBV9	TRBD2	.	TGTGCCAGCAGCGTAGCGGGCGGGGGGGCAATCACAGATACGCAGTATTTT	CASSVAGGGAITDTQYF
TRBJ2-7	TRBV9	TRBD2	.	TGTGCCAGCAGCGTAGACCCTAGCGGGAGTATGCACGAGCAGTACTTC	CASSVDPSGSMHEQYF
TRBJ1-1	TRBV2	.	once	TGTGCCAGCCTTTTTTGGCAGGCTAACACTGAAGCTTTCTTT	CASLFWQANTEAFF
TRBJ2-1	TRBV7-9	TRBD2	.	TGTGCCAGCAGGCAAGCGGGGGCCTACAATGAGCAGTTCTTC	CASRQAGAYNEQFF
TRBJ2-7	TRBV27	.	.	TGTGCCAGCAGGACCCCGGGAAACATCTACGAGCAGTACTTC	CASRTPGNIYEQYF
TRBJ2-1	TRBV6-4	.	.	TGTGCCAGCGGGGCATTGGAAGGAGAGCAGTTCTTC	CASGALEGEQFF
TRBJ1-4	TRBV18	.	.	TGTGCCAGCTCACCAGGGCGGGCCTTTGAAAAACTGTTTTTT	CASSPGRAFEKLFF
TRBJ2-5	TRBV18	.	.	TGTGCCAGCTCACCTTTTACCGCTACGCAAGAGACCCAGTACTTC	CASSPFTATQETQYF
TRBJ2-7	TRBV28	TRBD1	.	TGTGCCAGCTCCAACCAGGAAGGGGGCTATTACGAGCAGTACTTC	CASSNQEGGYYEQYF
TRBJ2-1	TRBV3-1/TRBV3-2	TRBD2	.	TGTGCCAGCAGCCAAGATCTAACTAGCGCCTACAATGAGCAGTTCTTC	CASSQDLTSAYNEQFF
TRBJ2-3	TRBV7-6	.	.	TGTGCCAGCAGCTCTTACGGGATCCCGGGCGCAGATACGCAGTATTTT	CASSSYGIPGADTQYF
TRBJ1-5	TRBV4-3	TRBD1	.	TGCGCCAGCAGCCGGGGAAGGACGGGACAGGGACCGTATAGCAATCAGCCCCAGCATTTT	CASSRGRTGQGPYSNQPQHF
TRBJ2-7	TRBV6-2/TRBV6-3	.	.	TGTGCCAGCAGTTACTCGACCAGGGTAGGCTCGAGGGAGCAGTACTTC	CASSYSTRVGSREQYF